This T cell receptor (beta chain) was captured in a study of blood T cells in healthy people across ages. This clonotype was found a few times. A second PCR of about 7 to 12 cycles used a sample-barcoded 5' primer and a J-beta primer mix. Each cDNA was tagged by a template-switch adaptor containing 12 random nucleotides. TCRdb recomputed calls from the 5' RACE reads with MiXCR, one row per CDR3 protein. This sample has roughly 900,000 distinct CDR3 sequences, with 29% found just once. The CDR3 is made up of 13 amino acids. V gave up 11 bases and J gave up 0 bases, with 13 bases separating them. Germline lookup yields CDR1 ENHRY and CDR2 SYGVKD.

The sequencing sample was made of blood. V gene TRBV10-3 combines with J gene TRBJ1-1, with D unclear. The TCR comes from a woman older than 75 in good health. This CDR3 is CASRAALNTEAFF. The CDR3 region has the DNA TGTGCCTCCAGAGCGGCCCTGAACACTGAAGCTTTCTTT.